This entry lists 9 T cell receptor beta chains sequenced from one sample in a study of OX40 agonist ivuxolimab in advanced cancers. Assay used: immunoSEQ multiplex PCR; TCRdb lists only in-frame clones, some missing. The sample carries over 55,000 clones, roughly four fifths recorded once. Here the sequenced sample was CD4+ or CD8+ T cells sorted from blood, taken in a trial of the OX40 agonist ivuxolimab. These TCRs come from an adult with an advanced solid tumor such as melanoma, head and neck, liver or kidney cancer.

The rearrangement joins TRBV10-3 to TRBJ1-1, with no clear D. CDR1 ENHRY and CDR2 SYGVKD come from the germline V gene. V was pared by 0 bases and J by 11 bases, with 13 bases between. This CDR3 has 13 residues. CDR3 DNA: TGTGCCATCAGTGAGTCACCCGGCGTGCAGGCTTTCTTT. Translation: CAISESPGVQAFF.

The chain uses TRBV5-5 and TRBJ1-1; D is unclear. The V end lost 0 bases, the J end lost 4 bases, and 10 bases lay between the germline ends. The CDR3 sequence is 14 residues long. Germline V lookup: CDR1 SGHKS, CDR2 YYEKEE (reference sequence). As DNA, the CDR3 is TGTGCCAGCAGCTTGGAGGGAGATCGCACTGAAGCTTTCTTT. It encodes CASSLEGDRTEAFF.

This clone was recorded once. The V call is TRBV9, the J call TRBJ2-3, with D maybe TRBD2 (5 bases). Germline V gene sequence: CDR1 SGDLS, CDR2 YYNGEE. V lost 0 bases and J lost 4, with 12 bases in between. The CDR3 loop spans 15 amino acids. Here the CDR3 reads CASSVAPQRADTQYF. In DNA form, the CDR3 reads TGTGCCAGCAGCGTAGCCCCCCAGAGGGCAGATACGCAGTATTTT.

This chain uses TRBV19 with TRBJ2-7; 10 positions match TRBD1. This CDR3 region has 15 residues. The trim removed 6 bases at V and 2 bases at J, leaving 7 bases unmatched. Per the germline V gene, CDR1 is LNHDA and CDR2 is SQIVND (reference sequence). CDR3 DNA sequence: TGTGCCAGTAGGATGACCGGGACAGGGGCCTACGAGCAGTACTTC. As protein: CASRMTGTGAYEQYF.

In this sample, this clone turned up once. The rearrangement links TRBV11-3 to TRBJ2-5; D unresolved. V was pared by 5 bases and J by 5 bases, with 12 bases between. CDR1 is SGHNT and CDR2 is YENEEA in the germline V gene. This CDR3 comprises 13 residues. The CDR3 DNA sequence: TGTGCCAGCAGCCCTGGAGTGGATGAGACCCAGTACTTC. As protein: CASSPGVDETQYF.

The chain links TRBV5-1 to TRBJ2-3; a weak D match, TRBD2 (5 bases). CDR1 SGHRS and CDR2 YFSETQ come from the germline V gene. Trimming shortened V by 5 bases and J by 1 base, and 14 bases separated the two germline ends. The CDR3 spans 15 residues. The CDR3 region is CASRGLARGTDTQYF. CDR3 coding DNA: TGCGCCAGCAGAGGGCTAGCTCGGGGCACAGATACGCAGTATTTT.

J is TRBJ2-3 and V is TRBV2, with TRBD2 identical over 9 bases. The V gene end was trimmed by 5 bases and the J gene end by 4 bases; junction bases not matched to a gene: 19. Germline values: CDR1 SNHLY, CDR2 FYNNEI. The CDR3 contains 19 residues. The CDR3 here is CASSSQGLAGLRFPDTQYF. Written as DNA, the CDR3 is TGTGCCAGCAGTTCACAGGGGCTAGCGGGGCTAAGGTTCCCAGATACGCAGTATTTT.

V gene TRBV11-1 combines with J gene TRBJ2-7; a weak D match, TRBD2 (5 bases). Trimming took 1 base from V and 2 from J, leaving 6 bases between them. The CDR3 spans 13 residues. CDR1 is SGHAT, CDR2 FQDESV, per germline (reference sequence). The DNA of the CDR3 is TGTGCCAGCAGCTTAGGGACTGCCTACGAGCAGTACTTC. Translation gives CASSLGTAYEQYF.

This rearrangement joins TRBV5-1 to TRBJ2-2; D may be TRBD1 (6 bases). The germline V gene has CDR1 SGHRS and CDR2 YFSETQ. With 0 bases removed from V and 7 bases from J, the gap between germline ends came to 13 bases. The length of the CDR3 is 15 residues. The CDR3 region has the DNA TGCGCCAGCAGCTTGGAGGCCCAGGGGCACGGGGAGCTGTTTTTT. Its translation: CASSLEAQGHGELFF.